This entry lists 6 T cell receptor beta chains sequenced from one sample in a study of cytomegalovirus exposure and HLA in healthy donors. PCR was performed using 60 Vbeta and 13 Jbeta primers. Method: immunoSEQ multiplex PCR; TCRdb's copy keeps in-frame clones and lacks some. The sample contains a few hundred thousand clones, 60% to 85% of which appear only once. Sequenced: PBMCs. These TCRs come from a man aged 40-55 years in good health and CMV-seronegative.

V usage is TRBV19 and J usage is TRBJ1-2, with 8 bases fitting TRBD1. The trim removed 8 bases at V and 5 bases at J, leaving 7 bases unmatched. CDR1 LNHDA and CDR2 SQIVND come from the germline V gene (reference sequence). The CDR3 consists of 13 residues. The CDR3 protein is CASLDRGEYGYTF. The CDR3 region has the DNA TGTGCCAGTCTCGACAGGGGCGAGTATGGCTACACCTTC.

The rearrangement uses TRBV27 and TRBJ1-6; no definite D call. The germline V gene has CDR1 MNHEY and CDR2 SMNVEV (reference sequence). The length of the CDR3 is 16 residues. Trimming left V 3 bases short and J 6 bases short, with 15 bases between. CDR3 in amino acids: CASSFSENRRNSPLHF. The DNA for the CDR3 is TGTGCCAGCAGTTTTTCAGAGAACAGACGTAATTCACCCCTCCACTTT.

The chain links TRBV5-4 to TRBJ2-7, with unresolved D. CDR1 and CDR2 from the germline V gene are SGHNT and YYREEE (reference sequence). This CDR3 is built from 12 residues. With 4 bases removed from V and 4 bases from J, the gap between germline ends came to 9 bases. In DNA, the CDR3 is TGTGCCAGCAGCAGACCAGGTTACGAGCAGTACTTC. It is translated as CASSRPGYEQYF.

The chain has TRBV4-1 and TRBJ1-5; D remains ambiguous. Deletions cut 0 bases from V and 0 bases from J, with 12 bases between. Germline V gene sequence: CDR1 MGHRA, CDR2 YSYEKL. There are 17 residues in the CDR3. The CDR3 reads CASSQDGRYYSNQPQHF. In DNA, the CDR3 is TGCGCCAGCAGCCAAGACGGAAGGTACTATAGCAATCAGCCCCAGCATTTT.

CDR3 DNA sequence: TGTGCCAGCAGCATCGGAGTCTATGGCTACACCTTC. The encoded protein is CASSIGVYGYTF. The rearrangement joins TRBV7-9 to TRBJ1-2; no clear D gene. This CDR3 has 12 residues. The germline V and J ends were trimmed by 5 bases and 4 bases, with 8 bases remaining between them. Germline values: CDR1 SEHNR, CDR2 FQNEAQ (reference sequence).

V and J are TRBV25-1 and TRBJ1-5; 7 positions agree with TRBD1. J was trimmed by 3 bases and V by 3 bases; bases with no gene match: 5. The CDR3 sequence is 15 residues long. CDR1 MGHDK and CDR2 SYGVNS come from the germline V gene. In DNA, the CDR3 is TGTGCCAGCAGTGACTCGCAGGGGGACAATCAGCCCCAGCATTTT. This codes for CASSDSQGDNQPQHF.